What follows are 28 T cell receptor beta chains derived from one specimen sequenced in a study of monozygotic twins with cystic fibrosis. Sequencing was performed with immunoSEQ multiplex PCR; in TCRdb, only in-frame clones are kept and a portion is missing. This table has about 23,000 clones, roughly 97% appearing once. Material for sequencing was blood. Receptors originate from a girl aged 5-17 years with cystic fibrosis.

The genes are TRBV7-2 and TRBJ2-1; TRBD2 matches at 11 bases. This CDR3 has 15 amino acids. Germline loops: CDR1 SGHTA, CDR2 FQGNSA. Trimming cost V 4 bases and J 5 bases; bases outside gene matches: 4. The CDR3 sequence is CASSWGLAANNEQFF. Written as DNA, the CDR3 is TGTGCCAGCAGCTGGGGACTAGCGGCCAACAATGAGCAGTTCTTC.

The chain combines TRBV28 with TRBJ1-2, with D tentatively TRBD1 (5 bases). The CDR3 loop spans 15 amino acids. CDR1 and CDR2 (germline): MDHEN, SYDVKM. V dropped 7 bases and J dropped 5 bases, with 20 bases sitting between them. The CDR3 nucleotides are TGTGCCAGCACCCCCCCCGGGGGGGGTGAGTATGGCTACACCTTC. Translation gives CASTPPGGGEYGYTF.

The rearrangement uses TRBV6-6 and TRBJ1-2; possibly TRBD1 for D (5 bases). The germline V and J ends were trimmed by 10 bases and 2 bases, with 5 bases remaining between them. CDR1 and CDR2 from the germline V gene are MNHNY and SVGAGI (reference sequence). There are 10 residues in the CDR3. The CDR3 DNA is TGTGCCACAGGGAACTATGGCTACACCTTC. Translation: CATGNYGYTF.

This sequence joins TRBV28 and TRBJ2-7, with TRBD1 matching 8 bases. Per the germline V gene, CDR1 is MDHEN and CDR2 is SYDVKM. This CDR3 region has 15 residues. The V gene end was trimmed by 6 bases and the J gene end by 6 bases; junction bases not matched to a gene: 13. The CDR3 spells CASSRGQAMGAEQYV. CDR3 bases: TGTGCCAGCAGCCGGGGACAGGCCATGGGTGCCGAGCAGTACGTC.

V usage is TRBV11-2 and J usage is TRBJ1-1; D not certain. CDR1 SGHAT and CDR2 FQNNGV come from the germline V gene. V dropped 2 bases and J dropped 4 bases, with 11 bases sitting between them. The CDR3 consists of 14 residues. The CDR3 loop reads CASSLLAGRTEAFF. In DNA form, the CDR3 reads TGTGCCAGCAGCTTATTGGCGGGCCGCACTGAAGCTTTCTTT.

The chain is built from TRBV21-1 and TRBJ1-2; the table assigns TRBD1, which was not confirmed against the DNA. TRBV21-1 is reported as a pseudogene. CDR3 size: 14 residues. DNA for the CDR3: TGTGCCAGCATCATAAACAGGGGCGACTATGGCTACACCTTC. Translated: CASIINRGDYGYTF.

The chain has TRBV7-2 and TRBJ2-1; 8 bases agree with TRBD2. The ends lost 7 bases at V and 4 bases at J; junction bases unmatched: 9. The CDR3 contains 15 residues. CDR1 SGHTA and CDR2 FQGNSA come from the germline V gene. In DNA, the CDR3 is TGTGCCAGCACCCTGGGGCTAGCGGGTTACAATGAGCAGTTCTTC. It translates to CASTLGLAGYNEQFF.

V and J are TRBV6-1 and TRBJ1-2, with D maybe TRBD1 (5 bases). Trimming shortened V by 4 bases and J by 4 bases, and 22 bases separated the two germline ends. Germline CDR1 reads MNHNS; CDR2 reads SASEGT. The CDR3 has 17 residues. The CDR3 DNA reads TGTGCCAGCAGTGCGGTTTCCGGGACGCCGAGAGGCTATGGCTACACCTTC. The encoded protein is CASSAVSGTPRGYGYTF.

The CDR3 spells CASSKTGPPNEQFF. The CDR3 nucleotides are TGCGCCAGCAGCAAGACCGGGCCACCAAATGAGCAGTTCTTC. The chain uses TRBV5-1 and TRBJ2-1; D is unresolved. CDR3 length: 14 residues. V dropped 4 bases and J dropped 7 bases, with 15 bases sitting between them. Germline CDR1 reads SGHRS; CDR2 reads YFSETQ.

J is TRBJ1-1 and V is TRBV29-1, with D maybe TRBD1 (5 bases). Germline lookup yields CDR1 SQVTM and CDR2 ANQGSEA. This CDR3 is built from 12 residues. Between the trimmed V and J ends, which lost 6 bases and 1 base, there was a span of 9 bases. The CDR3 sequence is CSVDTGNTEAFF. In nucleotides, the CDR3 is TGCAGCGTCGATACAGGGAACACTGAAGCTTTCTTT.

The V call is TRBV1, the J call TRBJ1-2. TRBV1 constitutes a pseudogene. This CDR3 is built from 16 residues. The CDR3 loop reads CTSSHLKTSLRDGYTF. CDR3 DNA sequence: TGCACCAGCAGCCACCTAAAGACATCGCTGAGGGATGGCTACACCTTC.

The chain uses TRBV5-4 and TRBJ2-1; D remains ambiguous. The germline V gene encodes CDR1 SGHNT and CDR2 YYREEE (reference sequence). The CDR3 is 15 amino acids. The V end was cut by 4 bases, the J end by 8 bases, with 19 bases between. This CDR3 is CASSITVGSGDEQFF. The CDR3 nucleotides read TGTGCCAGCAGCATAACGGTAGGGTCAGGCGATGAGCAGTTCTTC.

The CDR3 nucleotides read TGTGCCAGCAGCCCTCGACAGGGGAACACTGAAGCTTTCTTT. It translates to CASSPRQGNTEAFF. The chain has TRBV11-2 and TRBJ1-1; 7 positions match TRBD1. The CDR3 totals 14 residues. Germline CDR1 SGHAT, CDR2 FQNNGV. The junction had 4 bases not matched to a gene; V was cut back by 5 bases and J by 1 base.

The rearrangement joins TRBV19 to TRBJ2-1; the D gene is possibly TRBD1 (6 bases). The CDR3 runs to 16 residues. From germline, CDR1 is LNHDA and CDR2 SQIVND (reference sequence). Trimming left V 5 bases short and J 5 bases short, with 19 bases between. The CDR3 reads CASSWDPQGLNNEQFF. CDR3 DNA sequence: TGTGCCAGTAGTTGGGACCCACAGGGATTGAACAATGAGCAGTTCTTC. Filled out from reference TRBV19 and TRBJ2-1, the complete variable domain reads DGGITQSPKYLFRKEGQNVTLSCEQNLNHDAMYWYRQDPGQGLRLIYYSQIVNDFQKGDIAEGYSVSREKKESFPLTVTSAQKNPTAFYLCASSWDPQGLNNEQFFGPGTRLTVL.

This chain uses TRBV7-9 with TRBJ1-1; the D is unclear. V gave up 3 bases and J gave up 8 bases, with 7 bases separating them. Germline CDR1 and CDR2: SEHNR and FQNEAQ (reference sequence). The CDR3 runs to 11 residues. For the CDR3, the DNA is TGTGCCAGCAGCTTGTCCGGCGAAGCTTTCTTT. Translation gives CASSLSGEAFF. Supplemented by reference TRBV7-9 and TRBJ1-1, the full variable domain reads DTGVSQNPRHKITKRGQNVTFRCDPISEHNRLYWYRQTLGQGPEFLTYFQNEAQLEKSRLLSDRFSAERPKGSFSTLEIQRTEQGDSAMYLCASSLSGEAFFGQGTRLTVV.

V is TRBV5-2 and J is TRBJ1-2. TRBV5-2 is designated a pseudogene. The CDR3 spans 15 residues. Written as DNA, the CDR3 is TGTGCCAGCAAAAGAAAGAGAGAGTACGCCTATGGCTACACCTTC. It specifies CASKRKREYAYGYTF.

The genes are TRBV10-3 and TRBJ1-2; 9 nucleotides line up with TRBD1. V gave up 3 bases and J gave up 5 bases; unmatched junction bases: 16. This CDR3 is built from 18 residues. CDR1 and CDR2 from the germline V gene are ENHRY and SYGVKD. CDR3 sequence reads: CAISDFGRGDRDNYGYTF. CDR3 in DNA: TGTGCCATCAGTGACTTTGGTAGGGGGGACAGGGATAATTATGGCTACACCTTC.

The CDR3, as DNA: TGTGCCAGCAGCCCAGGACAGGGGATTTGGAGTCAGCCCCAGCATTTT. This translates into CASSPGQGIWSQPQHF. V is TRBV5-8 and J is TRBJ1-5, with 9 bases fitting TRBD1. In germline, CDR1 is SGHTS, CDR2 YDEGEE. This CDR3 comprises 16 residues. V lost 4 bases and J lost 6; bases outside the gene matches: 11.

The V and J genes are TRBV29-1 and TRBJ1-3; 7 bases are shared with TRBD1. The CDR3 is 12 amino acids. V lost 7 bases and J lost 0; bases outside the gene matches: 0. Per the germline V gene, CDR1 is SQVTM and CDR2 is ANQGSEA. CDR3 nucleotides: TGCAGCGGGACAGGCTCTGGAAACACCATATATTTT. Translated: CSGTGSGNTIYF.

The genes are TRBV6-5 and TRBJ2-3, with no clear D. The germline V and J ends were trimmed by 6 bases and 0 bases, with 7 bases remaining between them. CDR1 MNHEY and CDR2 SVGAGI come from the germline V gene. The CDR3 runs to 13 residues. The CDR3 here is CASSPFSTDTQYF. The CDR3 region has the DNA TGTGCCAGCAGCCCGTTTAGCACAGATACGCAGTATTTT.

In this sample, this clone turned up once. The rearrangement links TRBV11-3 to TRBJ2-2; D is undetermined. Between the trimmed V and J ends, which lost 5 bases and 3 bases, there was a span of 16 bases. CDR1 is SGHNT, CDR2 YENEEA, per germline. CDR3 size: 16 residues. Here the CDR3 DNA reads TGTGCCAGCAGCGGGGTCACTGGACGAGACACCGGGGAGCTGTTTTTT. Residues: CASSGVTGRDTGELFF. Complete variable domain (other parts from reference TRBV11-3 and TRBJ2-2): EAGVVQSPRYKIIEKKQPVAFWCNPISGHNTLYWYLQNLGQGPELLIRYENEEAVDDSQLPKDRFSAERLKGVDSTLKIQPAELGDSAVYLCASSGVTGRDTGELFFGEGSRLTVL.

The rearrangement uses TRBV11-2 and TRBJ1-1, with unresolved D. From germline, CDR1 is SGHAT and CDR2 FQNNGV. Deletions cut 1 base from V and 6 bases from J, with 6 bases between. CDR3 length equals 12 residues. Written as DNA, the CDR3 is TGTGCCAGCAGCTTAGCCGGGGCTGAAGCTTTCTTT. It is translated as CASSLAGAEAFF.

The rearrangement links TRBV18 to TRBJ1-3, with a weak D call TRBD1 (5 bases). Trimming removed 3 bases at V and 7 bases at J, with 16 bases between. The CDR3 length is 15 residues. CDR1 is KGHSH and CDR2 is LQKENI in the germline V gene. The CDR3 sequence: CASSPRRDLGNTIYF. The CDR3, as DNA: TGTGCCAGCTCACCCCGCCGGGACCTCGGGAACACCATATATTTT.

CDR3 DNA: TGTGCCAGCACCATAGAAGCCGGGACGGACTATGGCTACACCTTC. It yields the protein CASTIEAGTDYGYTF. The rearrangement links TRBV7-2 to TRBJ1-2, with D perhaps TRBD1 (5 bases). The germline CDR1 and CDR2 sequences are SGHTA and FQGNSA. This CDR3 comprises 15 residues. V was pared by 7 bases and J by 3 bases, with 18 bases between.

This sequence joins TRBV6-5 and TRBJ2-1; possibly TRBD1 for D (5 bases). V was trimmed by 2 bases and J by 6 bases, leaving 8 bases between them. Germline loops: CDR1 MNHEY, CDR2 SVGAGI. This CDR3 has 13 amino acids. CDR3 nucleotides: TGTGCCAGCAGTTACATTAGGGGCAATGAGCAGTTCTTC. Amino acids: CASSYIRGNEQFF.

This sequence joins TRBV13 and TRBJ2-2, with D hard to call. This CDR3 region has 15 residues. From germline, CDR1 is PRHDT and CDR2 FYEKMQ (reference sequence). V shed 6 bases and J shed 0 bases, with 11 bases lying between them. The DNA for the CDR3 is TGTGCCAGCAGGGCCTTGGGTCCGAACACCGGGGAGCTGTTTTTT. Amino acids: CASRALGPNTGELFF.

The rearrangement links TRBV4-2 to TRBJ2-6; 9 nucleotides align to TRBD2. V was pared by 1 base and J by 1 base, with 17 bases of the junction left unmatched. Per germline, CDR1 LGHNA and CDR2 YNFKEQ. CDR3 length: 22 amino acids. CDR3 DNA: TGTGCCAGCAGCCAAGTCGTTGGCCCATTCGCGGGAGGGCCGTCTGGGGCCAACGTCCTGACTTTC. It encodes CASSQVVGPFAGGPSGANVLTF.

This clone was counted a single time. This chain joins TRBV27 and TRBJ2-1, with 10 positions matching TRBD2. Germline V gene sequence: CDR1 MNHEY, CDR2 SMNVEV (reference sequence). J lost 7 bases, V lost 5 bases, and 8 bases had no gene match. The CDR3 extends over 15 amino acids. For the CDR3, the DNA is TGTGCCAGCAGTCCAGAAAGCGGGAGGGGGAATGAGCAGTTCTTC. Translating gives CASSPESGRGNEQFF.